The entry below gives a single TCR beta chain sequence along with its context. Its target is not known. The CDR3 contains 15 residues. Trimming took 8 bases from V and 3 from J; bases not matched to a gene: 11. The germline V gene has CDR1 MNHEY and CDR2 SVGEGT. Sequenced with the Oncomine TCR Beta short-read assay was DNA taken from cultured CD4+ T cells. TCRdb called the PCR reads again in MiXCR, with one record for every CDR3 protein. Of over 15,000 distinct CDR3 sequences listed, roughly 80% are singletons. The data stem from a study of vaccination and CD4 T cells after COVID-19. As for treatment: approximately 9-day PBMC culture with coronavirus spike peptide pools or control peptides (ViraFEST assay). Cultures of PBMCs, two million per well, were set up with approximately 9.6 IU/ml IL-2 and around 9.7 ug/ml peptide pools.

The chain uses TRBV6-2 or TRBV6-3 and TRBJ2-7; 9 bases are shared with TRBD1. The source is a human donor who received a COVID-19 vaccine. Sequencing was performed on CD4+ T cells from blood, cultured in vitro, taken after SARS-CoV-2 vaccination. CDR3 in amino acids: CASLKGGTGIYEQYF. CDR3 nucleotide sequence: TGTGCCAGCCTAAAAGGAGGGACAGGGATCTACGAGCAGTACTTC.